The rows below give T cell receptor beta chains drawn from one sample of a study of blood T cell repertoires in COVID-19. The repertoire was sequenced with immunoSEQ multiplex PCR; TCRdb's copy has only in-frame clones and lacks some. The sample lists roughly 250,000 clones, about 88% occurring once. The sample consisted of peripheral blood. These receptors all stem from a man aged 60 to 75 who had recovered from COVID-19. The CDR3 runs from the conserved cysteine through the conserved F or W. The D gene is left open where the match is weak. Size tells how often a clone was seen (once, few, many) or the class of an expanded clone, and some rows leave it out.

j_call clone_size v_call d_call cdr3_aa cdr3_nt
TRBJ2-5 . TRBV7-2 . CASRARGAKETQYF TGTGCCAGCCGGGCTCGCGGGGCAAAAGAGACCCAGTACTTC
TRBJ1-5 . TRBV5-1 TRBD1 CASSSGTGGQPQHF TGCGCCAGCAGCTCCGGTACAGGGGGCCAGCCCCAGCATTTT
TRBJ2-1 . TRBV3-1/TRBV3-2 TRBD2 CASSRGLAGLNEQFF TGTGCCAGCAGCCGGGGACTAGCGGGTTTGAATGAGCAGTTCTTC
TRBJ1-4 . TRBV24-1 . CATSDSPPRLRGEKLFF TGTGCCACCAGTGATTCCCCCCCACGACTCCGGGGTGAAAAACTGTTTTTT
TRBJ2-4 few TRBV9 . CASSVGGGENIQYF TGTGCCAGCAGCGTAGGTGGAGGGGAAAACATTCAGTACTTC
TRBJ2-3 . TRBV6-5 TRBD2 CASSYLIAGGIDTQYF TGTGCCAGCAGTTACTTAATAGCGGGGGGGATAGATACGCAGTATTTT
TRBJ2-1 . TRBV5-1 TRBD2 CASSLVRGGENEQFF TGCGCCAGCAGCTTGGTGCGGGGGGGCGAGAATGAGCAGTTCTTC
TRBJ2-7 . TRBV5-1 TRBD2 CASSSAGGTSVSYEQYF TGCGCCAGCAGCTCCGCTGGGGGGACTAGCGTCTCCTACGAGCAGTACTTC
TRBJ2-7 . TRBV7-9 TRBD2 CASSRLAGGLNEQYF TGTGCCAGCAGCCGACTAGCGGGGGGGCTCAACGAGCAGTACTTC
TRBJ1-2 . TRBV4-1 . CASSQVQAANYGYTF TGCGCCAGCAGCCAAGTGCAGGCAGCTAACTATGGCTACACCTTC
TRBJ2-3 . TRBV30 TRBD1 CASGQDNTDTQYF TGTGCCAGTGGACAGGACAACACAGATACGCAGTATTTT
TRBJ2-3 . TRBV14 TRBD1 CASSRGTGSEAGTQYF TGTGCCAGCAGCCGGGGGACAGGATCCGAAGCCGGTACGCAGTATTTT
TRBJ1-1 . TRBV7-3 . CASSRSGGNTEAFF TGTGCCAGCAGCCGGAGCGGAGGGAACACTGAAGCTTTCTTT
TRBJ1-3 . TRBV7-9 . CASSFSVSSGNTIYF TGTGCCAGCAGCTTCTCGGTGAGCTCTGGAAACACCATATATTTT
TRBJ1-2 . TRBV11-1 . CASSPGGANYGYTF TGTGCCAGCAGCCCGGGAGGGGCTAACTATGGCTACACCTTC
TRBJ2-2 . TRBV28 . CASSLSHRRGTGELFF TGTGCCAGCAGCCTTAGCCATCGTCGCGGCACCGGGGAGCTGTTTTTT
TRBJ1-5 . TRBV6-5 . CASKRGPNQPQHF TGTGCCAGCAAGCGGGGGCCGAATCAGCCCCAGCATTTT
TRBJ2-2 . TRBV14 TRBD1 CASSRQTGVTGELFF TGTGCCAGCAGCCGCCAGACAGGGGTCACCGGGGAGCTGTTTTTT
TRBJ2-1 . TRBV5-1 TRBD2 CASSSTGGVYNEQFF TGCGCCAGCAGCTCCACGGGGGGGGTCTACAATGAGCAGTTCTTC
TRBJ2-5 . TRBV29-1 TRBD1 CSVEHRGETQYF TGCAGCGTCGAGCACAGGGGAGAGACCCAGTACTTC
TRBJ1-5 . TRBV5-4 TRBD1 CASSLDRGQPQHF TGTGCCAGCAGCCTGGACAGGGGGCAGCCCCAGCATTTT
TRBJ1-6 . TRBV19 . CASTVRGAVSPLHF TGTGCCAGTACCGTCAGGGGCGCCGTTTCACCCCTCCACTTT
TRBJ2-7 . TRBV5-1 . CASSVDSFYEQYF TGCGCCAGCAGCGTCGACAGTTTTTACGAGCAGTACTTC
TRBJ2-1 few TRBV5-8 . CASSLEGSSYNEQFF TGTGCCAGCAGCTTAGAGGGTAGCTCCTACAATGAGCAGTTCTTC
TRBJ2-5 . TRBV19 . CASKGGPRETQYF TGTGCCAGTAAAGGCGGCCCGCGGGAGACCCAGTACTTC
TRBJ1-1 . TRBV10-3 TRBD1 CAISGDRGYTEAFF TGTGCCATCAGTGGCGACAGGGGTTACACTGAAGCTTTCTTT
TRBJ1-2 . TRBV9 . CASSETASNYGYTF TGTGCCAGCAGCGAGACAGCTTCTAACTATGGCTACACCTTC
TRBJ2-5 . TRBV7-7 . CASSHVLVRQETQYF TGTGCCAGCAGCCACGTACTAGTCCGACAAGAGACCCAGTACTTC
TRBJ2-2 . TRBV21-1 . CASSKVSRARTGELFF TGTGCCAGCAGCAAAGTTTCCAGGGCGAGGACCGGGGAGCTGTTTTTT
TRBJ1-6 once TRBV3-1/TRBV3-2 . CASSPGLKILHF TGTGCCAGCAGCCCAGGACTAAAGATCCTCCACTTT
TRBJ1-5 . TRBV6-5 . CAVSGTLSNQPQHF TGTGCCGTCTCGGGGACACTCAGCAATCAGCCCCAGCATTTT
TRBJ1-1 . TRBV3-1/TRBV3-2 TRBD1 CASSQTGTGVWTEAFF TGTGCCAGCAGCCAAACCGGGACAGGGGTGTGGACTGAAGCTTTCTTT
TRBJ2-1 . TRBV7-9 TRBD2 CASSQPSGGAHEQFF TGTGCCAGCAGCCAACCTAGCGGGGGGGCCCATGAGCAGTTCTTC
TRBJ2-7 . TRBV5-1 . CASSGEVYEQYF TGCGCCAGCAGCGGGGAGGTATACGAGCAGTACTTC
TRBJ2-5 . TRBV24-1 TRBD2 CATAGDSYQETQYF TGTGCCACCGCGGGGGACTCGTACCAAGAGACCCAGTACTTC
TRBJ1-6 few TRBV16 . CASSQSGRPLHF TGTGCCAGCAGCCAATCGGGCCGACCCCTCCACTTT
TRBJ2-7 . TRBV12-5 . CASGTDRRPYEQYF TGTGCTAGTGGTACTGACAGGCGCCCTTACGAGCAGTACTTC
TRBJ2-2 few TRBV7-3 . CASSRSGELFF TGTGCCAGCAGCCGTTCCGGGGAGCTGTTTTTT
TRBJ2-5 . TRBV18 TRBD1 CASSVPGQQETQYF TGTGCCAGCTCAGTTCCGGGACAGCAAGAGACCCAGTACTTC
TRBJ1-2 . TRBV11-2 TRBD1 CASSWTGRGDGYTF TGTGCCAGCAGCTGGACAGGGCGAGGGGATGGCTACACCTTC